These 26 T cell receptor beta chains originate from one sample sequenced in a study of T cells in Graves' hyperthyroidism and ophthalmopathy. Amplification of TCR beta CDR3 regions used RNA as the template. A set of HTBI primers served as the primers for a first-round RT-PCR of the TCR CDR3. MiXCR, applied by TCRdb to the multiplex PCR reads, yields one record per CDR3 protein. The sample carries 500,000 or so distinct CDR3 sequences, 15% to 20% recorded once. Material for sequencing was blood. Source of these receptors: a woman under 30 with Graves' ophthalmopathy.

The CDR3 spells CASCEGQSSYNEQFF. In DNA, the CDR3 is TGTGCCAGTTGCGAAGGACAGAGCTCCTACAATGAGCAGTTCTTC. V usage is TRBV19 and J usage is TRBJ2-1, with a possible D match to TRBD1 (6 bases). V lost 8 bases to trimming and J lost 0 bases, with 14 bases between them. The V gene's germline CDR1 is LNHDA and CDR2 SQIVND (reference sequence). CDR3 length equals 15 residues.

This clonotype was seen a handful of times. J is TRBJ1-2 and V is TRBV12-3 or TRBV12-4; the D gene is possibly TRBD1 (5 bases). V was pared by 7 bases and J by 2 bases, with 14 bases between. The CDR3 is made up of 14 amino acids. CDR3 in amino acids: CASNIDRTNYGYTF. The CDR3, as DNA: TGTGCCAGCAACATCGACAGAACCAACTATGGCTACACCTTC.

The chain carries TRBV12-3 or TRBV12-4 and TRBJ1-6; no definite D call. V lost 3 bases, J lost 3 bases, and 9 bases lay in between. The CDR3 is made up of 15 amino acids. The CDR3 here is CASSLTSIYNSPLHF. CDR3 sequence (DNA): TGTGCCAGCAGTTTGACGAGTATCTATAATTCACCCCTCCACTTT.

This clonotype was observed many times. The chain links TRBV7-3 to TRBJ2-1; D tentatively fits TRBD1 or TRBD2 (5 bases each). The germline V gene has CDR1 SGHTA and CDR2 FQGTGA. Trimming took off 5 bases at V and 3 bases at J, with 23 bases between the two ends. The CDR3 is 18 residues long. The CDR3 coding sequence is TGTGCCAGCAGCCTGGGACCCTTCCGGGACCAAAACTACAATGAGCAGTTCTTC. Translated: CASSLGPFRDQNYNEQFF.

The V gene is TRBV20-1, the J gene TRBJ1-5; TRBD1 matches 7 bases. The CDR3 consists of 15 residues. The germline gives CDR1 DFQATT, CDR2 SNEGSKA (reference sequence). The CDR3 nucleotides are TGCAGCCTTAGGACAGGCAGCCTCATCAATCAGCCCCAGCATTTT. Protein product: CSLRTGSLINQPQHF.

The chain is built from TRBV10-3 and TRBJ2-2; D unclear. The CDR3 totals 16 residues. The ends were cut back, 1 base at V and 5 bases at J, with 14 bases in the middle. Germline V gives CDR1 ENHRY, CDR2 SYGVKD. The CDR3 is CAISEFAVVNTGELFF. Written as DNA, the CDR3 is TGTGCCATCAGTGAGTTTGCGGTTGTGAATACCGGGGAGCTGTTTTTT.

The chain carries TRBV29-1 and TRBJ2-5; D unclear. V lost 4 bases and J 5 bases, leaving 14 bases between the germline ends. Germline CDR1 reads SQVTM; CDR2 reads ANQGSEA. This CDR3 region has 13 residues. The CDR3 sequence is CSVVKAPGETQYF. The CDR3 nucleotides read TGCAGCGTTGTAAAGGCCCCTGGGGAGACCCAGTACTTC.

The chain joins TRBV20-1 to TRBJ2-2, with TRBD1 matching 9 bases. Looked up from germline, CDR1 is DFQATT and CDR2 is SNEGSKA (reference sequence). After removal of 4 bases from V and 2 bases from J, the junction contained 8 bases not matched to a gene. CDR3 length: 16 residues. CDR3 region: CSAKRGTGGNTGELFF. The CDR3 DNA follows: TGCAGTGCTAAGAGGGGTACAGGGGGCAACACCGGGGAGCTGTTTTTT.

In its sample, this clonotype was seen a few times. The rearrangement links TRBV28 to TRBJ2-5; D unresolved. In germline, CDR1 is MDHEN, CDR2 SYDVKM. Trimming shortened V by 6 bases and J by 2 bases, and 13 bases separated the two germline ends. There are 14 residues in the CDR3. In DNA form, the CDR3 reads TGTGCCAGCAGCCCGGGTAATTGGCAAGAGACCCAGTACTTC. This encodes CASSPGNWQETQYF.

In this sample, this clonotype turned up many times. This chain uses TRBV2 with TRBJ1-5; no firm D call. The CDR3 runs 14 residues. The germline V gene has CDR1 SNHLY and CDR2 FYNNEI. Between the trimmed V and J ends, which lost 4 bases and 6 bases, there was a span of 13 bases. CDR3 sequence reads: CASSGVRVGQPQHF. The DNA of the CDR3 is TGTGCCAGCAGTGGAGTGAGGGTTGGTCAGCCCCAGCATTTT.

The genes are TRBV7-9 and TRBJ2-7, with TRBD1 as a possible D gene (6 bases). In germline, CDR1 is SEHNR, CDR2 FQNEAQ (reference sequence). V was pared by 4 bases and J by 0 bases, with 19 bases between. The CDR3 loop spans 17 amino acids. CDR3 in amino acids: CASSSGHDLLSSYEQYF. DNA for the CDR3: TGTGCCAGCAGCTCGGGACATGACCTACTGAGCTCCTACGAGCAGTACTTC.

This clonotype has at least ten counts. The chain employs TRBV30 and TRBJ2-3; D uncertain. Germline CDR1 and CDR2: GTSNPN and SVGIG (reference sequence). Trimming removed 1 base at V and 5 bases at J, with 10 bases between. This CDR3 comprises 13 residues. CDR3 in DNA: TGTGCCTGGAGTGGAGGATGGGGAGATACGCAGTATTTT. Translated, it gives CAWSGGWGDTQYF.

This clonotype was seen many times. V usage is TRBV7-6 and J usage is TRBJ1-5; D not certain. V lost 1 base and J lost 5, with 12 bases in between. Germline V gives CDR1 SGHVS, CDR2 FNYEAQ. The CDR3 covers 15 residues. The CDR3 spells CASSLEAGSHQPQHF. CDR3 sequence (DNA): TGTGCCAGCAGCTTAGAAGCAGGCTCCCATCAGCCCCAGCATTTT.

Note on this clonotype: Being one base from a much bigger clone, this may be a read error. The V call is TRBV6-1, the J call TRBJ1-5; no clear D. The V end lost 4 bases, the J end lost 4 bases, and 14 bases lay between the germline ends. This CDR3 is 15 amino acids long. Germline CDR1 reads MNHNS; CDR2 reads SASEGT. The CDR3 sequence is CASSVLVGSNQPQHF. Here the CDR3 DNA reads TGTGCCAGCAGTGTGTTGGTGGGTAGTAATCAGCCCCAGCATTTT.

This clonotype occurred many times. The chain couples TRBV12-3 or TRBV12-4 to TRBJ1-1; 7 bases are shared with TRBD1. The CDR3 is made up of 15 amino acids. The V and J ends lost 7 bases and 2 bases, in that order; junction bases with no gene match: 10. The CDR3: CASNQGGGTNTEAFF. CDR3 DNA sequence: TGTGCCAGCAACCAAGGGGGCGGTACCAACACTGAAGCTTTCTTT.

The chain combines TRBV7-9 with TRBJ1-1, with 11 positions matching TRBD1. This CDR3 spans 12 amino acids. After removal of 5 bases from V and 11 bases from J, the junction contained 4 bases not matched to a gene. Germline assignment: CDR1 SEHNR and CDR2 FQNEAQ (reference sequence). The CDR3 sequence: CASSPDRGQAFF. In DNA, the CDR3 is TGTGCCAGCAGCCCGGACAGGGGGCAGGCTTTCTTT.

This rearrangement joins TRBV27 to TRBJ1-2; D might be TRBD1 (5 bases). The germline CDR1 and CDR2 sequences are MNHEY and SMNVEV (reference sequence). V was pared by 6 bases and J by 8 bases, with 19 bases between. The CDR3 extends over 14 amino acids. This chain's CDR3 is CASRQQAWREGYTF. The CDR3 DNA is TGTGCCAGCAGACAACAGGCGTGGAGGGAGGGCTACACCTTC.

This clonotype appeared many times. The V and J genes are TRBV20-1 and TRBJ2-3; the match to TRBD2 covers 8 bases. The CDR3 has 14 amino acids. Germline V lookup: CDR1 DFQATT, CDR2 SNEGSKA (reference sequence). J gave up 1 base and V 6 bases, and 6 bases lay outside the gene matches. CDR3 amino acids: CSAITSGGTDTQYF. CDR3 nucleotide sequence: TGCAGTGCGATTACTAGCGGAGGCACAGATACGCAGTATTTT.

This rearrangement joins TRBV9 to TRBJ2-3, with TRBD2 matching over 7 bases. The CDR3 is 15 amino acids. V was clipped by 4 bases and J by 3 bases; unmatched bases: 8. CDR1 and CDR2 (germline): SGDLS, YYNGEE. The CDR3 spells CASSHGGRVTDTQYF. CDR3 coding DNA: TGTGCCAGCAGCCACGGGGGGAGAGTAACAGATACGCAGTATTTT. The full variable domain, in which reference TRBV9 and TRBJ2-3 provide the parts outside the CDR3, is DSGVTQTPKHLITATGQRVTLRCSPRSGDLSVYWYQQSLDQGLQFLIQYYNGEERAKGNILERFSAQQFPDLHSELNLSSLELGDSALYFCASSHGGRVTDTQYFGPGTRLTVL.

This clonotype was recorded at least ten times. This chain joins TRBV6-5 and TRBJ2-1; 7 positions match TRBD1. The CDR3 consists of 13 residues. J gave up 6 bases and V 1 base, and 0 bases lay outside the gene matches. Germline V CDR1 and CDR2: MNHEY, SVGAGI. CDR3 DNA: TGTGCCAGCAGTTACTACAGGGGCAATGAGCAGTTCTTC. It encodes CASSYYRGNEQFF.

This clonotype was seen only a few times. The chain joins TRBV28 to TRBJ2-7, with 7 positions matching TRBD1. The CDR3 covers 15 residues. The germline V gene encodes CDR1 MDHEN and CDR2 SYDVKM. J was trimmed by 0 bases and V by 4 bases; bases with no gene match: 6. The CDR3 sequence is CASSSVGQTSYEQYF. CDR3 coding DNA: TGTGCCAGCAGTTCGGTGGGACAGACCTCCTACGAGCAGTACTTC.

The rearrangement joins TRBV9 to TRBJ2-1, with D hard to call. The CDR3 length is 12 residues. V lost 4 bases to trimming and J lost 5 bases, with 7 bases between them. CDR1 is SGDLS, CDR2 YYNGEE, per germline. In DNA form, the CDR3 reads TGTGCCAGCAGCCGATACAACAATGAGCAGTTCTTC. It yields the protein CASSRYNNEQFF.

This clonotype was counted ten times or more. This chain links TRBV7-2 with TRBJ2-7, with a weak D call TRBD2 (5 bases). The CDR3 extends over 14 amino acids. In germline, CDR1 is SGHTA, CDR2 FQGNSA. V was shortened by 4 bases and J by 0 bases, with 10 bases between the two germline ends. As DNA, the CDR3 is TGTGCCAGCAGCTCACTCCGGGACTCCTACGAGCAGTACTTC. Translated: CASSSLRDSYEQYF.

A word on this clonotype: Possible read error: a much larger clone is one base away. The chain employs TRBV4-1 and TRBJ2-3; D gene uncertain. There are 14 residues in the CDR3. Trimming removed 4 bases at V and 2 bases at J, with 10 bases between. Per the germline V gene, CDR1 is MGHRA and CDR2 is YSYEKL. The CDR3 protein is CASSRLPTTDTQYF. CDR3 DNA sequence: TGCGCCAGCAGCCGCCTGCCTACCACAGATACGCAGTATTTT.

This clonotype turned up a few times. The rearrangement uses TRBV5-1 and TRBJ1-1; 9 bases map to TRBD1. CDR3 length: 14 residues. Germline CDR1 is SGHRS and CDR2 is YFSETQ. V shed 4 bases and J 7 bases; nucleotides not matched to a gene: 8. CDR3 nucleotides: TGCGCCAGCAGCAACGGGACAGGGCTCATTGAAGCTTTCTTT. Protein product: CASSNGTGLIEAFF.

This clonotype was observed at least ten times. This chain links TRBV6-1 with TRBJ2-5, with D possibly matching TRBD2 (6 bases). The CDR3 is 16 residues long. V was cut by 5 bases and J by 3 bases, with 19 bases left in between. The germline gives CDR1 MNHNS, CDR2 SASEGT. CDR3 sequence reads: CASSSIYRDSKETQYF. The CDR3 coding sequence is TGTGCCAGCAGTTCCATATACCGGGACTCAAAAGAGACCCAGTACTTC.